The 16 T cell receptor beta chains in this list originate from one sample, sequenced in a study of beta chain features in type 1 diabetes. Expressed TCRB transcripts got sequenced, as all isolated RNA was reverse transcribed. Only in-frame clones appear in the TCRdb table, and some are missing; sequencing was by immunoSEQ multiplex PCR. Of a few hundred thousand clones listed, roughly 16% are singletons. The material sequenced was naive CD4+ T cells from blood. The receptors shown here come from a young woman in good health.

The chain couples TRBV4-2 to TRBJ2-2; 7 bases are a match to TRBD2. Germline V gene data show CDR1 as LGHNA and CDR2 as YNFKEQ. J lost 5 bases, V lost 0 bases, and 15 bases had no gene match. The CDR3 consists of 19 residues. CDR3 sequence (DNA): TGTGCCAGCAGCCAAGAAGGGCCGGCATGGACTAGAGGGACCGGGGAGCTGTTTTTT. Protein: CASSQEGPAWTRGTGELFF.

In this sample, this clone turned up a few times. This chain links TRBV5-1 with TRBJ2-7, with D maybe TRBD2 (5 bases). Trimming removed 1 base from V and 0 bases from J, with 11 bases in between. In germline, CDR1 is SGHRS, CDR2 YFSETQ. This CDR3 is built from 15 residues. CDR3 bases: TGCGCCAGCAGCTTGAGTACGGGAAGCTCCTACGAGCAGTACTTC. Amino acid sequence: CASSLSTGSSYEQYF. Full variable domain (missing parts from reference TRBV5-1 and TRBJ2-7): KAGVTQTPRYLIKTRGQQVTLSCSPISGHRSVSWYQQTPGQGLQFLFEYFSETQRNKGNFPGRFSGRQFSNSRSEMNVSTLELGDSALYLCASSLSTGSSYEQYFGPGTRLTVT.

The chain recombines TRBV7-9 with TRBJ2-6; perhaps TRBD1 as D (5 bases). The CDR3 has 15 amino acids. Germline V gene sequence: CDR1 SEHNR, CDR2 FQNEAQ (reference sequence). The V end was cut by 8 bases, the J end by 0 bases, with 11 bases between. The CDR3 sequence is CASDRGGSGANVLTF. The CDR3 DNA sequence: TGTGCCAGCGATAGGGGTGGCTCTGGGGCCAACGTCCTGACTTTC.

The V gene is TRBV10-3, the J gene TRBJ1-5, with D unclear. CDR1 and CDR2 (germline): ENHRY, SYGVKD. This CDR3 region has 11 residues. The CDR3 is CPQSSNQPQHF. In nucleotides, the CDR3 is TGTCCCCAGTCGAGCAATCAGCCCCAGCATTTT.

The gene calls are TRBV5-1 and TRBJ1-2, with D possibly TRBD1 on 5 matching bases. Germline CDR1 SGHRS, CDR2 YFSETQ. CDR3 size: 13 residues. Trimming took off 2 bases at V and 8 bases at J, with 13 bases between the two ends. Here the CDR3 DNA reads TGCGCCAGCAGCTTTACAGGCCAGGTCGGCTACACCTTC. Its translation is CASSFTGQVGYTF.

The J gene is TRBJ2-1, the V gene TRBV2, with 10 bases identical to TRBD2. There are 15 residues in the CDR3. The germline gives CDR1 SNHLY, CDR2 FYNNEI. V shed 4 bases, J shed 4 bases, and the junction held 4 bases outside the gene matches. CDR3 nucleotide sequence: TGTGCCAGCAGTGGGACTAGCGGTCCATACAATGAGCAGTTCTTC. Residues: CASSGTSGPYNEQFF.

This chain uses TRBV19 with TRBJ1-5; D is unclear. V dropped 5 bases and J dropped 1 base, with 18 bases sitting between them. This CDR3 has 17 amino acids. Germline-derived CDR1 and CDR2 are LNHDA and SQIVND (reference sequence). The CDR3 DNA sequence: TGTGCCAGTAGTCCCCTAGATCGGGGATTAAGCAATCAGCCCCAGCATTTT. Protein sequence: CASSPLDRGLSNQPQHF.

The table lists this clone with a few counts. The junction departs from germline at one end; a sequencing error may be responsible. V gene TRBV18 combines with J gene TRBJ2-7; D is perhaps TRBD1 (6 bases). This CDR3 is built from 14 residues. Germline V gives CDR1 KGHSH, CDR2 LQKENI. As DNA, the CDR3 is TGTGCCAGCTCACAGAGGACAGAATACTACGCGCAGTACTTC. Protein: CASSQRTEYYAQYF.

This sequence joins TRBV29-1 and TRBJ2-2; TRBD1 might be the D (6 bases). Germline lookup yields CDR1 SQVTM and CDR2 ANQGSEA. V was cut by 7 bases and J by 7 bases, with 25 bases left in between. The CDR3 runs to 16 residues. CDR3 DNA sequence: TGCAGCGCTGCAAGGGGCGGGCAGGGGCGTAGCGGGGAGCTGTTTTTT. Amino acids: CSAARGGQGRSGELFF.

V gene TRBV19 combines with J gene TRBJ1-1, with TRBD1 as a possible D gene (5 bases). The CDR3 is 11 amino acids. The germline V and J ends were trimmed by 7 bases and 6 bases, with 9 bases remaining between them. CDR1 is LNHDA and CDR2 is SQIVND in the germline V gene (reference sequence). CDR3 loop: CASNSRAEAFF. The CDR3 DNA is TGTGCCAGTAATAGCAGGGCTGAAGCTTTCTTT.

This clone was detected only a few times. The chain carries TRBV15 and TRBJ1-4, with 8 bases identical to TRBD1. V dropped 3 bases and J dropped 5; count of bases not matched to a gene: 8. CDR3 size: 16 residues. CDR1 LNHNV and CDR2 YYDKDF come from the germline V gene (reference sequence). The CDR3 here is CATSRDRDRRNEKLFF. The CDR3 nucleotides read TGTGCCACCAGCAGGGACCGGGACAGGAGGAATGAAAAACTGTTTTTT.

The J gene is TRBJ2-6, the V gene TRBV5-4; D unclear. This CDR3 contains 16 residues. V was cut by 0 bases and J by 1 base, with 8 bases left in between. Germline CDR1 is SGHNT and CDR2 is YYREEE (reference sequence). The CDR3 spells CASSLAPTSGANVLTF. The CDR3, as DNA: TGTGCCAGCAGCTTGGCACCGACATCTGGGGCCAACGTCCTGACTTTC.

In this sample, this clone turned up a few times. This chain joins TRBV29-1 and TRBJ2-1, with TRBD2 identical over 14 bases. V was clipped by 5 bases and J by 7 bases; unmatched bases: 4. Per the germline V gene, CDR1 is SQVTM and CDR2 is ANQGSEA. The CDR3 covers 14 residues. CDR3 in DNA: TGCAGCGTTAGGGGGACTAGCGGGAGAAATGAGCAGTTCTTC. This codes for CSVRGTSGRNEQFF.

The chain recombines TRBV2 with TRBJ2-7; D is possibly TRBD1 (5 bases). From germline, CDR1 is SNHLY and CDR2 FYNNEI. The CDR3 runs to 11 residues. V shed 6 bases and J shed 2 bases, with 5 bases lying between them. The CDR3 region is CASRGAYEQYF. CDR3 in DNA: TGTGCCAGCAGAGGGGCCTACGAGCAGTACTTC. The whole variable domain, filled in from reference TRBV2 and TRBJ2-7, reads EPEVTQTPSHQVTQMGQEVILRCVPISNHLYFYWYRQILGQKVEFLVSFYNNEISEKSEIFDDQFSVERPDGSNFTLKIRSTKLEDSAMYFCASRGAYEQYFGPGTRLTVT.

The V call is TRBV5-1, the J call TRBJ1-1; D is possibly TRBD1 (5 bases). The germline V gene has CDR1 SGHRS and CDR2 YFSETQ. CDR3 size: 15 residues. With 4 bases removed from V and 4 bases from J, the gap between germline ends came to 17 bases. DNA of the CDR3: TGCGCCAGCAGCCTATTGCAGGGTGGGTCCACTGAAGCTTTCTTT. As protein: CASSLLQGGSTEAFF.

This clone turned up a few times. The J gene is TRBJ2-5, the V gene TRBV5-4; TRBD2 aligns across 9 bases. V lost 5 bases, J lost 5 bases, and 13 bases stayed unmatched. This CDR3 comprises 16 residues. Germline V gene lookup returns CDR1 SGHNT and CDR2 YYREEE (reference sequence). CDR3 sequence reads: CASRGSGGRAPETQYF. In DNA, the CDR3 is TGTGCCAGCAGAGGAAGCGGCGGGAGGGCCCCGGAGACCCAGTACTTC.